This T cell receptor beta chain came from a study of Ad26.COV2.S vaccination and SARS-CoV-2 variants. CDR3 length: 13 residues. V was pared by 3 bases and J by 12 bases, with 8 bases of the junction left unmatched. The germline V gene encodes CDR1 SGHKS and CDR2 YYEKEE (reference sequence). Treatment noted: roughly 20 received Ad26.COV2.S at low or high dose, single or two shots; five or six received placebo; per-sample allocation not given. Sample collection was performed on day 63 after the first vaccine or placebo injection. The vaccine antigen was prefusion-stabilized Wuhan SARS-CoV-2 spike. TCRdb's copy holds only in-frame clones and misses some; the assay was immunoSEQ multiplex PCR. The sample contains over 400,000 clones, around 92% of which appear only once.

The sequences come from peripheral blood, collected in a trial of Ad26.COV2.S vaccine versus placebo. V gene TRBV5-5 combines with J gene TRBJ2-4; 8 bases agree with TRBD2. The TCR sequence derives from a person between 18 and 65 years old who received the Ad26.COV2.S COVID-19 vaccine or a placebo. The CDR3 protein is CASSSAGGVTQYF. The DNA of the CDR3 is TGTGCCAGCAGCTCGGCGGGGGGAGTCACTCAGTACTTC.